This entry lists 23 T cell receptor beta chains sequenced from one sample in a study of OX40 agonist ivuxolimab in advanced cancers. Here immunoSEQ multiplex PCR was the method, and the copy in TCRdb shows in-frame clones only, minus some. The table records about 82,000 clones, approximately 90% of them present only once. Sequenced material: CD4+ or CD8+ T cells sorted from blood, taken in a trial of the OX40 agonist ivuxolimab. The receptors originated from an adult with an advanced solid tumor such as melanoma, head and neck, liver or kidney cancer.

With regard to this clone: Other DNA sequences in the sample encode the same CDR3. This chain connects TRBV27 to TRBJ2-7, with D maybe TRBD2 (6 bases). The CDR3 is made up of 12 amino acids. Trimming left V 6 bases short and J 4 bases short, with 10 bases between. Germline loops: CDR1 MNHEY, CDR2 SMNVEV (reference sequence). Here the CDR3 DNA reads TGTGCCAGCAGCTCAGCGGGTTACGAGCAGTACTTC. Amino acid sequence: CASSSAGYEQYF.

The chain couples TRBV13 to TRBJ2-7, with D perhaps assigned TRBD1 or TRBD2 (5 bases each). The CDR3 contains 16 residues. The germline V and J ends were trimmed by 2 bases and 4 bases, with 18 bases remaining between them. The germline V gene encodes CDR1 PRHDT and CDR2 FYEKMQ (reference sequence). The chain's CDR3 is CASSLRGAGSGYEQYF. DNA for the CDR3: TGTGCCAGCAGCTTAAGAGGAGCAGGGAGTGGGTACGAGCAGTACTTC.

This chain links TRBV19 with TRBJ2-2; 13 nucleotides agree with TRBD2. CDR1 is LNHDA and CDR2 is SQIVND in the germline V gene (reference sequence). CDR3 length: 17 residues. Losses at the gene ends were 9 bases for V and 7 bases for J; bases not matched to a gene: 14. CDR3 nucleotide sequence: TGTGCCAGGAGAAGGACTAGCGGGAGAGGTCGTCACGGGGAGCTGTTTTTT. The encoded protein is CARRRTSGRGRHGELFF.

The chain combines TRBV18 with TRBJ2-7, with 8 positions matching TRBD1. V was pared by 3 bases and J by 6 bases, with 10 bases of the junction left unmatched. CDR3 size: 15 residues. From germline, CDR1 is KGHSH and CDR2 LQKENI. CDR3 sequence (DNA): TGTGCCAGCTCACCCCTGGACAGGGTAGCACGCGAGCAGTACTTC. Translation: CASSPLDRVAREQYF.

This rearrangement joins TRBV5-1 to TRBJ2-5; TRBD2 agrees at 7 bases. The CDR3 length is 14 residues. Germline loops: CDR1 SGHRS, CDR2 YFSETQ. Trimming cost V 6 bases and J 3 bases; bases outside gene matches: 8. The CDR3 loop is CASTPNLAEETQYF. The CDR3 bases are TGCGCCAGCACCCCCAACCTAGCGGAAGAGACCCAGTACTTC. Together with reference TRBV5-1 and TRBJ2-5, the CDR3 gives the full variable domain: KAGVTQTPRYLIKTRGQQVTLSCSPISGHRSVSWYQQTPGQGLQFLFEYFSETQRNKGNFPGRFSGRQFSNSRSEMNVSTLELGDSALYLCASTPNLAEETQYFGPGTRLLVL.

A single count supports this clone. The rearrangement links TRBV6-4 to TRBJ2-5; 7 positions match TRBD2. Germline V gene data show CDR1 as MRHNA and CDR2 as SNTAGT. This CDR3 has 13 residues. The V and J ends lost 6 bases and 10 bases, in that order; junction bases with no gene match: 11. The CDR3 DNA reads TGTGCCAGCAGCCCCGGGCCGGGGGGTTACCAGTACTTC. It is translated as CASSPGPGGYQYF.

The rearrangement links TRBV11-3 to TRBJ2-1, with D unresolved. Between the trimmed V and J ends, which lost 2 bases and 0 bases, there was a span of 5 bases. Germline V lookup: CDR1 SGHNT, CDR2 YENEEA. CDR3 length: 14 residues. The CDR3 sequence is CASSLIDSYNEQFF. The CDR3 DNA sequence: TGTGCCAGCAGCTTAATAGACTCCTACAATGAGCAGTTCTTC. Filled out from reference TRBV11-3 and TRBJ2-1, the complete variable domain reads EAGVVQSPRYKIIEKKQPVAFWCNPISGHNTLYWYLQNLGQGPELLIRYENEEAVDDSQLPKDRFSAERLKGVDSTLKIQPAELGDSAVYLCASSLIDSYNEQFFGPGTRLTVL.

The rearrangement joins TRBV29-1 to TRBJ2-1, with D possibly TRBD1 on 6 matching bases. Between the trimmed V and J ends, which lost 7 bases and 1 base, there was a span of 14 bases. CDR1 is SQVTM and CDR2 is ANQGSEA in the germline V gene. This CDR3 is built from 14 residues. The CDR3 loop is CSAPQGRSYNEQFF. The CDR3 region has the DNA TGCAGCGCCCCACAGGGAAGGTCCTACAATGAGCAGTTCTTC.

V and J are TRBV5-4 and TRBJ1-2, with TRBD1 matching over 7 bases. With 4 bases clipped from V and 0 bases from J, the junction kept 15 bases outside the gene matches. This CDR3 region has 18 residues. The germline gives CDR1 SGHNT, CDR2 YYREEE (reference sequence). CDR3 DNA: TGTGCCAGCAGCCCCAGACAGGGACGGGGGGGAGCTAACTATGGCTACACCTTC. Its protein is CASSPRQGRGGANYGYTF.

V gene TRBV7-9 combines with J gene TRBJ2-3; the D gene is possibly TRBD2 (5 bases). In germline, CDR1 is SEHNR, CDR2 FQNEAQ (reference sequence). The CDR3 has 14 residues. Between the trimmed V and J ends, which lost 1 base and 4 bases, there was a span of 9 bases. In DNA form, the CDR3 reads TGTGCCAGCAGCTTAGTGCTAGCAGCAGATACGCAGTATTTT. It yields the protein CASSLVLAADTQYF.

V is TRBV10-3 and J is TRBJ2-7; 8 bases map to TRBD2. CDR3 size: 15 residues. Germline CDR1 is ENHRY and CDR2 is SYGVKD. Unmatched junction bases numbered 5, after V lost 4 bases and J lost 0 bases. The CDR3 reads CAISASGGSSYEQYF. The CDR3 bases are TGTGCCATCAGTGCCAGCGGGGGAAGCTCCTACGAGCAGTACTTC.

The CDR3 coding sequence is TGTGCCAGGACAGGGGATAGCAATCAGCCCCAGCATTTT. This encodes CARTGDSNQPQHF. The chain uses TRBV6-5 and TRBJ1-5; 8 bases are shared with TRBD1. V dropped 9 bases and J dropped 0; count of bases not matched to a gene: 1. Germline CDR1 and CDR2: MNHEY and SVGAGI. The CDR3 has 13 residues.

This chain joins TRBV4-1 and TRBJ2-7; 8 bases agree with TRBD1. In germline, CDR1 is MGHRA, CDR2 YSYEKL. This CDR3 is built from 17 residues. V dropped 2 bases and J dropped 0; count of bases not matched to a gene: 9. In DNA form, the CDR3 reads TGCGCCAGCAGCCAACCCAGACAGGGGCCACTCTCCTACGAGCAGTACTTC. It translates to CASSQPRQGPLSYEQYF.

This chain connects TRBV5-3 to TRBJ2-3; D ambiguous. TRBV5-3 is flagged as an ORF with uncertain function. V was clipped by 2 bases and J by 1 base, with 14 bases between them. The CDR3 has 16 residues. CDR3 DNA: TGTGCCAGAAGCTTCGGGCCTCCCGAGGGCACAGATACGCAGTATTTT. Translation gives CARSFGPPEGTDTQYF.

The CDR3, as DNA: TGTGCCAGCAGCTTAGAACTCGGGGGCCTTGGCTACACCTTC. It yields the protein CASSLELGGLGYTF. This sequence joins TRBV11-2 and TRBJ1-2, with a tentative D call TRBD1 (6 bases). V was pared by 0 bases and J by 7 bases, with 12 bases between. CDR1 is SGHAT and CDR2 is FQNNGV in the germline V gene. This CDR3 comprises 14 residues.

The rearrangement joins TRBV11-3 to TRBJ2-3, with no clear D. From germline, CDR1 is SGHNT and CDR2 YENEEA. The CDR3 runs 11 residues. Deletions cut 4 bases from V and 6 bases from J, with 5 bases between. The CDR3 nucleotides read TGTGCCAGCAGCTATGACGATACGCAGTATTTT. Residues: CASSYDDTQYF.

The rearrangement joins TRBV15 to TRBJ1-5; D is unclear. CDR1 and CDR2 from the germline V gene are LNHNV and YYDKDF (reference sequence). Trimming shortened V by 4 bases and J by 5 bases, and 9 bases separated the two germline ends. The CDR3 is 13 amino acids. This CDR3 is CATSMTADQPQHF. CDR3 bases: TGTGCCACCAGCATGACGGCTGATCAGCCCCAGCATTTT. Full variable domain (rest looked up from reference TRBV15 and TRBJ1-5): DAMVIQNPRYQVTQFGKPVTLSCSQTLNHNVMYWYQQKSSQAPKLLFHYYDKDFNNEADTPDNFQSRRPNTSFCFLDIRSPGLGDTAMYLCATSMTADQPQHFGDGTRLSIL.

The CDR3 nucleotides read TGTGCCAGAAGGGGGCTGTTTTTT. This translates into CARRGLFF. The gene calls are TRBV28 and TRBJ2-2, with TRBD1 as a possible D gene (5 bases). CDR3 size: 8 residues. Trimming took 9 bases from V and 13 from J, leaving 6 bases between them. From germline, CDR1 is MDHEN and CDR2 SYDVKM.

This sequence joins TRBV7-8 and TRBJ2-5; D is perhaps TRBD2 (7 bases). V was trimmed by 7 bases and J by 2 bases, leaving 20 bases between them. Germline loops: CDR1 SGHVS, CDR2 FQNEAQ. The CDR3 sequence is 16 residues long. CDR3 sequence (DNA): TGTGCCAGCACCGTTGGGTTTGGGAGGGGGCAAGAGACCCAGTACTTC. Protein product: CASTVGFGRGQETQYF.

This clone has more than one count but fewer than ten. The genes are TRBV6-1 and TRBJ1-2; D uncertain. CDR3 length: 11 residues. V lost 4 bases and J lost 5, with 5 bases in between. Germline CDR1 MNHNS, CDR2 SASEGT. The CDR3 region is CASSGGYGYTF. CDR3 in DNA: TGTGCCAGCAGTGGGGGTTATGGCTACACCTTC.

This sequence joins TRBV11-3 and TRBJ2-7; 8 bases align to TRBD2. The CDR3 loop spans 15 amino acids. Germline V gives CDR1 SGHNT, CDR2 YENEEA. The V and J ends lost 2 bases and 0 bases, in that order; junction bases with no gene match: 3. CDR3 coding DNA: TGTGCCAGCAGCTTACCGGGGGGGATCTCCTACGAGCAGTACTTC. Its protein product is CASSLPGGISYEQYF.

The chain combines TRBV19 with TRBJ1-2; maybe TRBD1 (6 bases). Trimming cost V 3 bases and J 8 bases, with 13 bases left between them. The germline V gene encodes CDR1 LNHDA and CDR2 SQIVND (reference sequence). This CDR3 contains 13 residues. The CDR3 sequence is CASSMAGAWGYTF. CDR3 DNA sequence: TGTGCCAGTAGTATGGCAGGGGCTTGGGGCTACACCTTC.

A word on this clone: One end of the junction is discordant with germline, which a read error may explain. The CDR3 DNA is TGTGCTAGCAGCGCTACGACTAGTGGGAGCGCCAATGAGCAGTTCTTC. Protein sequence: CASSATTSGSANEQFF. The chain links TRBV7-7 to TRBJ2-1, with a tentative D call TRBD2 (6 bases). The CDR3 covers 16 residues. Per germline, CDR1 SSHAT and CDR2 FNYEAQ (reference sequence).